Shown below are 13 T cell receptor beta chains from a single sample sequenced in a study of T cell repertoires in aging, cancer and after chemotherapy. TRB rearrangements spanning V, D and J were amplified using mixed TRB-A/B primers. Each CDR3 protein is one row after TCRdb ran MiXCR on the multiplex PCR reads. The sample gives approximately 4,600 distinct CDR3 sequences, more than 20% of which show up once; around 9% is in the top ten. TCR beta rearrangements were amplified from peripheral blood genomic DNA. The sequenced sample was blood. These receptors were obtained from a human donor in good health. The donor label of this sample is uncertain.

The chain carries TRBV6-1 and TRBJ1-5, with a weak D call TRBD1 (6 bases). The germline V gene encodes CDR1 MNHNS and CDR2 SASEGT. The V and J ends lost 1 base and 6 bases respectively, with 16 bases between them. The CDR3 runs 16 residues. As DNA, the CDR3 is TGTGCCAGCAGTGAAGACCTAACAGGGTTATTTCAGCCCCAGCATTTT. It encodes CASSEDLTGLFQPQHF.

In its sample, this clonotype ranks as medium-sized. The chain employs TRBV19 and TRBJ1-5; no clear D gene. V dropped 10 bases and J dropped 0 bases, with 7 bases sitting between them. Germline lookup yields CDR1 LNHDA and CDR2 SQIVND (reference sequence). CDR3 size: 12 residues. The CDR3 is CATSYSNQPQHF. CDR3 coding DNA: TGTGCCACAAGTTATAGCAATCAGCCCCAGCATTTT.

This clonotype was seen ten or more times. The chain joins TRBV12-3 or TRBV12-4 to TRBJ1-1, with TRBD1 matching 8 bases. CDR3 size: 15 residues. The junction had 14 bases not matched to a gene; V was cut back by 6 bases and J by 8 bases. The CDR3 is CASRPSGTGGDEAFF. The CDR3 coding sequence is TGTGCCAGCAGGCCCTCGGGGACAGGCGGAGACGAAGCTTTCTTT.

This clonotype was detected only a few times. The chain links TRBV28 to TRBJ1-2; D is uncertain. The CDR3 runs 14 residues. V lost 7 bases, J lost 4 bases, and 16 bases lay in between. Germline assignment: CDR1 MDHEN and CDR2 SYDVKM. The CDR3 nucleotides are TGTGCCAGCAACAACGTGGACGGCGGCTATGGCTACACCTTC. Translated, it gives CASNNVDGGYGYTF.

Concerning this clonotype itself: Possible read error: a much larger clone is one base away. The conserved closing phenylalanine or tryptophan is absent in this CDR3, likely reflecting a read error. Written as DNA, the CDR3 is TGTGCCAGCAGCCTGGGGGGGGCGTGGGACATTCAGTACTTA. Translating it yields CASSLGGAWDIQYL. The chain carries TRBV7-2 and TRBJ2-4; tentative D call: TRBD2 (7 bases). The CDR3 spans 14 residues. Per the germline V gene, CDR1 is SGHTA and CDR2 is FQGNSA. Trimming stripped 5 bases from V and 8 bases from J, with 16 bases between.

This clonotype is classed as medium-sized. This chain joins TRBV18 and TRBJ1-4; tentative D call: TRBD1 (5 bases). Germline V CDR1 and CDR2: KGHSH, LQKENI. V lost 1 base and J 6 bases, leaving 12 bases between the germline ends. There are 15 residues in the CDR3. CDR3 in amino acids: CASSPQAGVDEKLFF. The CDR3 DNA is TGTGCCAGCTCACCACAGGCGGGGGTTGATGAAAAACTGTTTTTT.

Many counts were recorded for this clonotype. The CDR3 loop is CASRLTDQETQYF. The CDR3 nucleotides are TGCGCCAGCAGGCTGACAGATCAAGAGACCCAGTACTTC. The chain is built from TRBV5-1 and TRBJ2-5; perhaps TRBD1 as D (5 bases). Germline values: CDR1 SGHRS, CDR2 YFSETQ. The CDR3 contains 13 residues. V lost 5 bases to trimming and J lost 2 bases, with 10 bases between them. The full variable domain, rest sourced from reference TRBV5-1 and TRBJ2-5, is KAGVTQTPRYLIKTRGQQVTLSCSPISGHRSVSWYQQTPGQGLQFLFEYFSETQRNKGNFPGRFSGRQFSNSRSEMNVSTLELGDSALYLCASRLTDQETQYFGPGTRLLVL.

The V and J genes are TRBV20-1 and TRBJ2-1, with TRBD2 matching over 12 bases. V was clipped by 3 bases and J by 6 bases; unmatched bases: 9. The CDR3 is made up of 16 amino acids. In germline, CDR1 is DFQATT, CDR2 SNEGSKA (reference sequence). CDR3 loop: CSARHPLAGGVNEQFF. CDR3 nucleotide sequence: TGCAGTGCTAGGCACCCACTAGCGGGAGGTGTCAATGAGCAGTTCTTC.

This clonotype is termed medium-sized. The gene calls are TRBV29-1 and TRBJ2-1; TRBD1 agrees at 9 bases. This CDR3 contains 15 residues. After removal of 1 base from V and 4 bases from J, the junction contained 5 bases not matched to a gene. Germline V CDR1 and CDR2: SQVTM, ANQGSEA. CDR3 protein: CSVEGGTGRYNEQFF. CDR3 DNA sequence: TGCAGCGTTGAAGGCGGGACAGGGAGGTACAATGAGCAGTTCTTC.

This clonotype is judged medium-sized. The chain carries TRBV5-4 and TRBJ2-3, with D uncertain. Trimming cost V 4 bases and J 5 bases, with 8 bases left between them. This CDR3 is built from 12 residues. Germline loops: CDR1 SGHNT, CDR2 YYREEE (reference sequence). As DNA, the CDR3 is TGTGCCAGCAGCCCCTTGGGAGATACGCAGTATTTT. It translates to CASSPLGDTQYF.

Judged by abundance, this clonotype is medium-sized. J is TRBJ2-1 and V is TRBV6-5, with 15 bases that match TRBD2. Germline V gene lookup returns CDR1 MNHEY and CDR2 SVGAGI. The length of the CDR3 is 17 residues. Trimming removed 2 bases from V and 6 bases from J; junction bases left unmatched: 5. The CDR3 region is CASSYDGTSGRLNEQFF. The DNA for the CDR3 is TGTGCCAGCAGTTACGATGGGACTAGCGGGAGGCTCAATGAGCAGTTCTTC.

This clonotype has more than one count but fewer than ten. The chain employs TRBV5-1 and TRBJ2-1; 9 bases map to TRBD2. Germline loops: CDR1 SGHRS, CDR2 YFSETQ. Unmatched junction bases numbered 8, after V lost 0 bases and J lost 7 bases. CDR3 length equals 16 residues. The CDR3 loop reads CASSLAGRGGGNEQFF. The CDR3, as DNA: TGCGCCAGCAGCTTGGCTGGGCGGGGGGGGGGAAATGAGCAGTTCTTC.

The chain links TRBV5-1 to TRBJ2-1; the match to TRBD2 covers 9 bases. The germline CDR1 and CDR2 sequences are SGHRS and YFSETQ. V lost 4 bases and J lost 7; bases outside the gene matches: 6. This CDR3 is 14 amino acids long. CDR3 amino acids: CASSPAGGRNEQFF. In DNA form, the CDR3 reads TGCGCCAGCAGCCCGGCGGGAGGGAGGAATGAGCAGTTCTTC.